Detailed here is one T cell receptor (beta chain). The antigen remains unidentified. This entry comes from a study of cytomegalovirus exposure and HLA in healthy donors. The J segment lost 1 base and the V segment lost 0 bases, leaving 3 bases of the junction unmatched. Per germline, CDR1 SGHAT and CDR2 FQNNGV. This CDR3 spans 16 amino acids. General observations from the study: The authors confirmed in vitro that three CMV-associated chains were specific for CMV antigens.

Primers: 60 Vbeta forward and 13 Jbeta reverse. Data came from immunoSEQ multiplex PCR; TCRdb stores just in-frame clones and leaves some out. The sample has about 88,000 clones. This TCR was sampled from a girl aged 5-17 years in good health and CMV-seropositive. Source material: PBMCs. The chain is built from TRBV11-2 and TRBJ2-7, with 10 bases fitting TRBD1. CDR3 region: CASSLDDRGLSYEQYF. CDR3 coding DNA: TGTGCCAGCAGCTTAGATGACAGGGGGCTTTCCTACGAGCAGTACTTC.